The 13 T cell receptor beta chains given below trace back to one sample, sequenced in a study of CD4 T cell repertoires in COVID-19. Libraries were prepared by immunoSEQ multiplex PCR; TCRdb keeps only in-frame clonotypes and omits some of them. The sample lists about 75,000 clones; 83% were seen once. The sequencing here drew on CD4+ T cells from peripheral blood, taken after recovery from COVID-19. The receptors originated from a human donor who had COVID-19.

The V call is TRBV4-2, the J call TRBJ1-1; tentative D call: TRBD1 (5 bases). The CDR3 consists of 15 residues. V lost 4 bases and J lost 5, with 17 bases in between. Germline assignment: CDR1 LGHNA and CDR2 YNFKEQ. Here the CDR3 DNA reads TGTGCCAGCAGCCGCACCACGGCAGGGCAAACTGAAGCTTTCTTT. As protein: CASSRTTAGQTEAFF.

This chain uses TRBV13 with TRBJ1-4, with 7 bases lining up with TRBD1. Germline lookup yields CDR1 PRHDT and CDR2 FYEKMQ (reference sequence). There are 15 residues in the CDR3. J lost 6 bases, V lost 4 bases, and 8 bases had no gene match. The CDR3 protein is CASSSSTGLDEKLFF. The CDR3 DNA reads TGTGCCAGCAGCTCCTCGACAGGGCTCGATGAAAAACTGTTTTTT. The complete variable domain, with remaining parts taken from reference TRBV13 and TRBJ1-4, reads AAGVIQSPRHLIKEKRETATLKCYPIPRHDTVYWYQQGPGQDPQFLISFYEKMQSDKGSIPDRFSAQQFSDYHSELNMSSLELGDSALYFCASSSSTGLDEKLFFGSGTQLSVL.

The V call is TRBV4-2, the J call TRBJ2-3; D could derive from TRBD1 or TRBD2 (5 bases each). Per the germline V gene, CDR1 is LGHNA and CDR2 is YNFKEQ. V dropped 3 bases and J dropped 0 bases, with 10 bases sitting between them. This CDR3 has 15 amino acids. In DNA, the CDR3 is TGTGCCAGCAGCCAGGGGCGGGTTAGCACAGATACGCAGTATTTT. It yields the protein CASSQGRVSTDTQYF.

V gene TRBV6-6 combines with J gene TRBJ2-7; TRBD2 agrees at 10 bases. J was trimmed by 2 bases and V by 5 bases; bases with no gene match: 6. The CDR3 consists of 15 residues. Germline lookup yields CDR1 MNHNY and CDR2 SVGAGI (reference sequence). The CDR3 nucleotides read TGTGCCAGCAGTCTCCTAGCGGGGGACCCCTACGAGCAGTACTTC. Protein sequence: CASSLLAGDPYEQYF.

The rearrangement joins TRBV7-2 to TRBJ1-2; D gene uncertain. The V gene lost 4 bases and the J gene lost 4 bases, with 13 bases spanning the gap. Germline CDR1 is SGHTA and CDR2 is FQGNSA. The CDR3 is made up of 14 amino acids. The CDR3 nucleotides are TGTGCCAGCAGCTCCGGCGGGGTACTCTATGGCTACACCTTC. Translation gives CASSSGGVLYGYTF. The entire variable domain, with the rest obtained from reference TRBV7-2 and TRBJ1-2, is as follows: GAGVSQSPSNKVTEKGKDVELRCDPISGHTALYWYRQSLGQGLEFLIYFQGNSAPDKSGLPSDRFSAERTGGSVSTLTIQRTQQEDSAVYLCASSSGGVLYGYTFGSGTRLTVV.

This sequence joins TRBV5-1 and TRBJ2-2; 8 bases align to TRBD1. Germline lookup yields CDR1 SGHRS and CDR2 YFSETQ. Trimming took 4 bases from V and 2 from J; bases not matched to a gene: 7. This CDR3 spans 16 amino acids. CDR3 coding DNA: TGCGCCAGCAGCCGGACAGGGCTCATCAACACCGGGGAGCTGTTTTTT. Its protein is CASSRTGLINTGELFF.

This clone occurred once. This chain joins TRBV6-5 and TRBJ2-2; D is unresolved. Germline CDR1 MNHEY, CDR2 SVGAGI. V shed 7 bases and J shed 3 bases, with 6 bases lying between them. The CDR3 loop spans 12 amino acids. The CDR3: CASTRDTGELFF. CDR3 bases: TGTGCCAGCACCAGAGACACCGGGGAGCTGTTTTTT.

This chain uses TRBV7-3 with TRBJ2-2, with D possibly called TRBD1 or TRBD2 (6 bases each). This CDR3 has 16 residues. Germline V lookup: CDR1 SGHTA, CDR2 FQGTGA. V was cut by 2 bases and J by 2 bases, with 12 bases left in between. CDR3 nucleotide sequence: TGTGCCAGCAGCTTATCCTCCGGGGGCAACACCGGGGAGCTGTTTTTT. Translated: CASSLSSGGNTGELFF.

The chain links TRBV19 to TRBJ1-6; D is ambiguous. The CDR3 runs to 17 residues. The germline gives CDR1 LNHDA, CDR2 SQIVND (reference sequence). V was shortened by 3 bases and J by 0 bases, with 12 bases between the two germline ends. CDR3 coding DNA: TGTGCCAGTAGTATCGCGCTGAGGAGCTCCTATAATTCACCCCTCCACTTT. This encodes CASSIALRSSYNSPLHF.

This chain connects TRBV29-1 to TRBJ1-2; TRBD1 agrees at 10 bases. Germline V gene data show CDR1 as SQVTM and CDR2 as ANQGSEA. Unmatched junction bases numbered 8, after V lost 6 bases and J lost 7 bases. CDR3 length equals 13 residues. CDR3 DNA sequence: TGCAGCGTCAAGAGACAGGGGGCTAGTGGCTACACCTTC. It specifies CSVKRQGASGYTF.

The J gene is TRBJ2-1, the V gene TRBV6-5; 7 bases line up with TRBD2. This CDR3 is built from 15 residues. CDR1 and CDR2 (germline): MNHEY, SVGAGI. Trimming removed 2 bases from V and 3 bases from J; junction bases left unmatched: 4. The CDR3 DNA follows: TGTGCCAGCAGTTACGGGAGGGCCGACTACAATGAGCAGTTCTTC. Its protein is CASSYGRADYNEQFF.

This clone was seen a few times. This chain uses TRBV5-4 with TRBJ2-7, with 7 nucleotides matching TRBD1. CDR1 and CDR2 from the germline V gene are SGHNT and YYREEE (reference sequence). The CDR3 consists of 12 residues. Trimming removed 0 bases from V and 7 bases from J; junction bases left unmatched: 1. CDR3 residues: CASSLDRGEQYF. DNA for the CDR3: TGTGCCAGCAGCTTGGACAGGGGTGAGCAGTACTTC.

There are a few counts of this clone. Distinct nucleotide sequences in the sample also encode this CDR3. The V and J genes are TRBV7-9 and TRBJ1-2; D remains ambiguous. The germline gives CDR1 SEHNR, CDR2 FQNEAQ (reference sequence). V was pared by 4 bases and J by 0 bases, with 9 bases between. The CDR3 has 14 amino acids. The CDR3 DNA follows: TGTGCCAGCAGCTCTGCCGGGACTAACTATGGCTACACCTTC. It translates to CASSSAGTNYGYTF.